This T cell receptor beta chain stems from a study of shared clonotypes between healthy human individuals. This clone occurred once. Measured with immunoSEQ multiplex PCR; TCRdb has only the in-frame clones, and not every one. The data show 1.4 million or so clones, around 98.5% seen once. V lost 1 base to trimming and J lost 4 bases, with 12 bases between them. Looked up from germline, CDR1 is SGDLS and CDR2 is YYNGEE. The CDR3 is 15 residues long. Donors included only healthy HIV-negative adults lacking recent acute infections or vaccinations. This sequence was found in a man aged 25 to 40 in good health. Sequencing used naive CD4+ T cells sorted from blood. Subset here: CD45RA+ positively selected. The rearrangement links TRBV9 to TRBJ2-1; perhaps TRBD2 as D (5 bases). The CDR3 sequence: CASSVTFGEYNEQFF. CDR3 DNA sequence: TGTGCCAGCAGCGTAACGTTTGGGGAGTACAATGAGCAGTTCTTC.